These 15 T cell receptor beta chains came from one sample sequenced in a study of blood T cells in healthy people across ages. Primers used in a second PCR of roughly 6 to 12 cycles were a sample-barcoded 5' primer and a J-beta primer mix. TCRdb re-called the 5' RACE reads with MiXCR, one entry per CDR3 protein. The data hold hundreds of thousands of distinct CDR3 sequences, with 21% observed a single time. The sequencing sample was made of blood. The source is an older man in good health.

Concerning this clonotype: As the CDR3 is not closed by the conserved phenylalanine or tryptophan, this likely results from a read error. This rearrangement joins TRBV28 to TRBJ1-4; TRBD1 might be the D (5 bases). The germline V gene encodes CDR1 MDHEN and CDR2 SYDVKM. V was shortened by 6 bases and J by 4 bases, with 9 bases between the two germline ends. The CDR3 loop spans 13 amino acids. The CDR3 loop reads CASREGYNEKLFS. Written as DNA, the CDR3 is TGTGCCAGCAGGGAGGGGTATAATGAAAAACTGTTTTCT.

The chain combines TRBV7-8 with TRBJ2-1; a weak D match, TRBD2 (6 bases). Germline lookup yields CDR1 SGHVS and CDR2 FQNEAQ. Trimming cost V 1 base and J 4 bases, with 8 bases left between them. The CDR3 is 14 residues long. CDR3 DNA sequence: TGTGCCAGCAGCTTAGTACTAGCTTACAATGAGCAGTTCTTC. Its protein product is CASSLVLAYNEQFF. The full variable domain, its missing parts supplied by reference TRBV7-8 and TRBJ2-1, is GAGVSQSPRYKVAKRGQDVALRCDPISGHVSLFWYQQALGQGPEFLTYFQNEAQLDKSGLPSDRFFAERPEGSVSTLKIQRTQQEDSAVYLCASSLVLAYNEQFFGPGTRLTVL.

The sample holds many counts of this clonotype. This CDR3 is CSARGQGSLAEAFF. The CDR3 DNA reads as TGCAGTGCTAGAGGTCAGGGGAGCCTTGCTGAAGCTTTCTTT. The chain employs TRBV20-1 and TRBJ1-1, with TRBD1 as a possible D gene (6 bases). This CDR3 has 14 residues. The germline CDR1 and CDR2 sequences are DFQATT and SNEGSKA (reference sequence). Trimming cost V 1 base and J 6 bases, with 15 bases left between them.

This clonotype showed up just once. J is TRBJ2-1 and V is TRBV7-9; TRBD2 might be the D (6 bases). CDR1 is SEHNR, CDR2 FQNEAQ, per germline (reference sequence). CDR3 length equals 18 residues. With 5 bases removed from V and 0 bases from J, the gap between germline ends came to 20 bases. The DNA of the CDR3 is TGTGCCAGCAGCCGCGTAAGCGGGCACCTTAGCTCCTACAATGAGCAGTTCTTC. Amino acid sequence: CASSRVSGHLSSYNEQFF. The whole variable domain, filled in from reference TRBV7-9 and TRBJ2-1, reads DTGVSQNPRHKITKRGQNVTFRCDPISEHNRLYWYRQTLGQGPEFLTYFQNEAQLEKSRLLSDRFSAERPKGSFSTLEIQRTEQGDSAMYLCASSRVSGHLSSYNEQFFGPGTRLTVL.

The J gene is TRBJ2-5, the V gene TRBV9; 8 bases match TRBD1. Near its end, the DNA agrees better with TRBJ2-7, so the J call may be wrong. From germline, CDR1 is SGDLS and CDR2 YYNGEE. The CDR3 consists of 18 residues. The chain's CDR3 is CASSPRGSMGQVSYEQYF. DNA of the CDR3: TGTGCCAGCAGCCCCCGCGGGTCTATGGGACAGGTATCCTACGAGCAGTACTTC.

This clonotype has only a few counts. The V and J genes are TRBV3-1 and TRBJ2-5; 11 nucleotides line up with TRBD1. The last part of the DNA fits TRBJ2-1 better; the J call may be wrong. The CDR3 has 16 residues. The V gene's germline CDR1 is LGHDT and CDR2 YNNKEL (reference sequence). CDR3 amino acids: CASSQARTGGADEQFF. CDR3 sequence (DNA): TGTGCCAGCAGCCAAGCGAGGACAGGGGGCGCCGATGAGCAGTTCTTC.

This clonotype was seen only a few times. At one of its ends the junction is not consistent with the germline gene, which may arise from a read error. This CDR3 reads CASSSDSRSYNEQLF. CDR3 coding DNA: TGTGCCAGCAGCTCCGACTCCCGCTCCTACAATGAGCAGCTCTTC. The chain couples TRBV7-9 to TRBJ2-1; D is undetermined. Germline CDR1 SEHNR, CDR2 FQNEAQ (reference sequence). CDR3 length: 15 amino acids.

The chain combines TRBV20-1 with TRBJ2-5, with D uncertain. CDR1 DFQATT and CDR2 SNEGSKA come from the germline V gene (reference sequence). The CDR3 is 13 residues long. Trimming removed 2 bases at V and 5 bases at J, with 12 bases between. The CDR3 sequence: CSARTTTGETQYF. The CDR3, as DNA: TGCAGTGCTAGAACAACAACTGGGGAGACCCAGTACTTC.

This chain links TRBV5-5 with TRBJ2-5; a possible D gene is TRBD2 (5 bases). The CDR3 consists of 13 residues. Germline lookup yields CDR1 SGHKS and CDR2 YYEKEE (reference sequence). Trimming stripped 7 bases from V and 2 bases from J, with 12 bases between. CDR3 nucleotide sequence: TGTGCCAGCTGTCAGCGGATACAAGAGACCCAGTACTTC. Protein product: CASCQRIQETQYF.

The sample holds many counts of this clonotype. The chain links TRBV5-1 to TRBJ2-1; possibly TRBD2 for D (5 bases). The CDR3 is made up of 15 amino acids. Germline CDR1 is SGHRS and CDR2 is YFSETQ. V gave up 0 bases and J gave up 0 bases, with 7 bases separating them. The CDR3 protein is CASSLGGNSYNEQFF. DNA for the CDR3: TGCGCCAGCAGCTTGGGAGGGAACTCCTACAATGAGCAGTTCTTC.

A few counts support this clonotype. The chain links TRBV7-9 to TRBJ2-1, with D tentatively TRBD1 (6 bases). Trimming stripped 3 bases from V and 6 bases from J, with 12 bases between. CDR3 size: 14 residues. Per the germline V gene, CDR1 is SEHNR and CDR2 is FQNEAQ (reference sequence). The DNA of the CDR3 is TGTGCCAGCAGCTTGGAAACAGGGTTCAATGAGCAGTTCTTC. As protein: CASSLETGFNEQFF.

This clonotype was seen more than once but under ten times. One end of the junction is discordant with germline, which a read error may explain. This chain connects TRBV5-1 to TRBJ2-1; 9 nucleotides line up with TRBD1. The CDR3 sequence is 16 residues long. Germline-derived CDR1 and CDR2 are SGHRS and YFSETQ. CDR3: CASSPGQGSSYNEQFF. Written as DNA, the CDR3 is TGCGCCAGCAGCCCGGGACAGGGAAGCTCCTACAACGAGCAGTTCTTC. The complete variable domain, with remaining parts taken from reference TRBV5-1 and TRBJ2-1, reads KAGVTQTPRYLIKTRGQQVTLSCSPISGHRSVSWYQQTPGQGLQFLFEYFSETQRNKGNFPGRFSGRQFSNSRSEMNVSTLELGDSALYLCASSPGQGSSYNEQFFGPGTRLTVL.

The J gene is TRBJ2-3, the V gene TRBV24-1; D unclear. The length of the CDR3 is 13 residues. V shed 9 bases and J shed 2 bases, with 11 bases lying between them. CDR1 KGHDR and CDR2 SFDVKD come from the germline V gene. The CDR3 coding sequence is TGTGCCACCTCTGCCGCGTACACAGATACGCAGTATTTT. Amino acid sequence: CATSAAYTDTQYF.

This clonotype was detected ten times or more. The CDR3 bases are TGCAGCGCTAGAGCATCTGGGGCCAACGTCCTGACTTTC. Its translation is CSARASGANVLTF. The chain recombines TRBV29-1 with TRBJ2-6, with D unclear. The V and J ends lost 7 bases and 1 base respectively, with 8 bases between them. Germline V gene lookup returns CDR1 SQVTM and CDR2 ANQGSEA. There are 13 residues in the CDR3.

This sequence joins TRBV5-5 and TRBJ2-5; D gene ambiguous. This CDR3 is 12 amino acids long. The ends were cut back, 6 bases at V and 1 base at J, with 7 bases in the middle. From germline, CDR1 is SGHKS and CDR2 YYEKEE (reference sequence). CDR3 DNA: TGTGCCAGCACACAGCTCCAAGAGACCCAGTACTTC. Protein sequence: CASTQLQETQYF.